This T cell receptor beta chain derives from a study of a mutant IDH1 vaccine in newly diagnosed glioma (dated by TCRdb to the early 2020s). Concerning the study at large: Vaccination started 4-6 weeks after radiotherapy alone, or was given together with temozolomide cycles in the groups whose treatment included chemotherapy. The roughly 33 treated patients were around 62% male and around 38% female, with a mean age of 40.4 years. Prior to enrollment, standard therapy consisting of radiotherapy alone, temozolomide alone, or radiochemotherapy with temozolomide had been administered to patients, with the combination being received by most patients. Visit V12 was the week-35 safety follow-up and visit V13 was the week-47 end of study. Peripheral blood samples were drawn at six visits, namely V03 (baseline), V05, V07, V10, V12 and V13. Longitudinal TCRB deep sequencing was performed for 20 to 25 treated patients wherever samples were available for exploratory analyses.

Study-wide findings and limitations: Across multiple MHC alleles, vaccine-induced immune responses were seen in just over 90% of patients. Changes in the top peripheral T cell clonotypes picked up by TCRB sequencing did not appear to be linked to pseudoprogression. Selection of PBMC samples for TCRB deep sequencing was based on availability. It was noted by the authors that analyses of patient blood samples could not be reproduced owing to sample limitations.

At the junction V is shortened by 0 bases and J by 4 bases; bases outside the gene matches: 5. In the germline V gene (reference sequence), CDR1 corresponds to SGHNT and CDR2 to YYREEE. Inclusive of the bounding cysteine and phenylalanine, the CDR3 is 15 residues long. Left in the record is the CDR3 DNA by itself, 45 bases read in frame from the first base. On this clone itself: There is no known antigen for this receptor. One base away there is no much larger clone; base qualities are not given.

The receptor library was made with the immunoSEQ multiplex PCR assay. Rearranged TCR beta chain sequences were amplified with the hsTCRB Kit following the manufacturer's protocol. Sequencing of TCRB libraries was carried out on an Illumina MiSeq. As for the authors' bioinformatics: Demultiplexing, trimming and gene mapping were performed with the kit vendor's proprietary platform. Entries here come from immuneACCESS through TCRdb and include only in-frame sequences with V and J called. Some clones fail to appear in such tables; in the studies checked, an unresolved V gene covers under half of the shortfall, and the cause of the remainder is unknown. The D gene and trimming were derived from the DNA, and the V and J assignments and clone size from that table. This sample lists about 54,000 clones; less than 90% were detected once. The biggest ten clones account for over 4% of the sample. The intended sense of this specimen's time point label: week 35, safety follow-up. A 20-mer mutant IDH1 peptide at 300 micrograms in Montanide made up each vaccine dose, which was injected subcutaneously together with topical imiquimod. Patients were given eight vaccinations, in weeks 1, 3, 5, 7, 11, 15, 19 and 23, which matched visits V03 through V10. Newly diagnosed WHO grade 3 or 4 IDH1-mutant astrocytomas showing loss of nuclear ATRX were present in the donors. The samples were drawn from NOA16, a multicentre, single-arm, open-label phase I trial in Germany that tested a mutant IDH1 peptide vaccine in humans for the first time. Genomic DNA for TCRB sequencing was extracted from EDTA blood using the DNeasy Blood and Tissue Kit.

The sample consisted of PBMCs, taken from a glioma patient whose treatment included an IDH1 peptide vaccine. This TCR derives from a woman in her late teens or twenties with glioma. Recombination linked TRBV5-4 to TRBJ1-2; TRBD1 aligns with 8 central bases. The nucleotides are TGTGCCAGCAGCTTGGGGGACACAGGGGGCTATGGCTACACCTTC. Translated, this gives CASSLGDTGGYGYTF.